This T cell receptor beta chain originates from a study of Graves' ophthalmopathy and Graves' hyperthyroidism (dated by TCRdb to 2016 to 2019). Study-wide context: Peripheral blood was collected before any treatment was given, at the time of initial diagnosis. To explore V-J signatures that distinguish ophthalmopathy from hyperthyroidism, a discovery set of about a hundred patients was enrolled, made up of more than 40 with ophthalmopathy and under 65 with stable hyperthyroidism. The independent validation cohort included 18 to 20 hyperthyroidism patients plus 17 patients who later progressed from hyperthyroidism to ophthalmopathy. T-cell repertoires of thyroid tissue and blood were compared in several hyperthyroidism patients. After sampling, hyperthyroidism patients received methimazole starting at 30 mg daily, and ophthalmopathy patients received high-dose intravenous methylprednisolone. In total, 135 blood samples were TCR-sequenced: fewer than 50 ophthalmopathy, some 80 hyperthyroidism and some 17 hyperthyroidism-to-ophthalmopathy patients. The study used signatures of the TCR beta repertoire to tell Graves' ophthalmopathy apart from Graves' hyperthyroidism and to predict which patients would progress to ophthalmopathy. What the study reported, not specific to this receptor: Ophthalmopathy was separated from stable hyperthyroidism by the 13-signature model with just under 90% sensitivity and 81% to 84% specificity in cross-validation and with 80%/75% in the test set. Most expanded thyroid clonotypes with frequency above 0.001 were also detected in blood, suggesting blood repertoires may reflect the thyroid immune response. Sample size was not predetermined statistically, and investigators were not blinded to group allocation. In validation, the model predicted ophthalmopathy progression with 55% to 71% sensitivity and about 77% specificity; 12 predicted patients were CT-confirmed with GO in a median of approximately 6.5 months.

For repertoire sequencing, TCR beta CDR3 regions were amplified from RNA transcripts. The first round of RT-PCR was done with HTBI primers and the Qiagen OneStep RT-PCR kit, and was followed by a second round of multiplex PCR, then size selection and purification. Libraries were sequenced on an Illumina HiSeq2000 using paired-end 100 bp reads. Regarding the original processing steps: SOAPnuke was used to process the reads, throwing out any read that had adapters, had uncalled bases, had a mean Phred below 15, or lacked an exact constant-primer or identifier match. COPE v1.2.5 was used to merge the high-quality paired reads. Each unique nucleotide sequence was treated as a clonotype, and MiTCR v1.1 was used to align the clonotypes to the IMGT TRB V, D and J references. Only V-J combinations with frequency above 0.0001 were analysed, covering around 99% of repertoires. For each V-J combination, a TCR clonal expansion and chaos score was defined as F50 clonal expansion divided by the chaos observed in the TCRdist matrix. Welch's t-statistics and random forest were used to reduce the features to 10 to 15 V-J combinations, which were then used as input to a naive Bayes classifier. The Morisita-Horn index was used to measure how similar the thyroid and blood repertoires were. Using fastp at Q25 and MiXCR, TCRdb reprocessed the public reads and kept productive beta chains. Each entry is one CDR3 protein sequence, shown with its most common DNA and genes. In this record, the V and J calls reflect TCRdb's handling and not the investigators' own analysis. In this sample the table shows about 740,000 distinct CDR3 sequences, roughly 40% of which occur a single time. The ten top clones hold 44% of the sample.

Trimming takes 3 bases from V and 9 bases from J, and the germline ends sit 18 bases apart. The CDR3 goes from the cysteine to the phenylalanine over 14 residues. The read is trimmed to its CDR3 DNA, 42 bases read in frame from base 1. CDR1 and CDR2 were assigned from the germline V gene as SGDLS and YYNGEE. Ophthalmopathy patients were characterized by moderately to severely active disease, a Clinical Activity Score of at least 3, a NOSPECS grade of at least 4, and a disease duration under 3 months. Patients with other autoimmune diseases, uncontrolled infections, pregnancy or lactation were excluded from the study. Clinical symptoms, serum thyroxine, TRAb, thyroid ultrasound and orbital computed tomography formed the basis of the diagnosis. Using Ficoll-Paque density gradient centrifugation, PBMCs were isolated from about 10 ml of fresh peripheral blood. Total RNA was extracted using Trizol reagent, and RNA quality was checked on an Agilent 2100 Bioanalyzer.

Comment on this clonotype: This clone's antigen is unknown. Base qualities are not provided; no much larger clone lies one nucleotide away.

Source material: peripheral blood. The receptor was derived from an adult man with Graves' ophthalmopathy. The chain is assembled from TRBV9 and TRBJ2-5; no D gene can be assigned with confidence. DNA sequence: TGTGCCAGCAGCGCGCAGTCGTACAATCAGCCCCAGTACTTC. The translation is CASSAQSYNQPQYF.